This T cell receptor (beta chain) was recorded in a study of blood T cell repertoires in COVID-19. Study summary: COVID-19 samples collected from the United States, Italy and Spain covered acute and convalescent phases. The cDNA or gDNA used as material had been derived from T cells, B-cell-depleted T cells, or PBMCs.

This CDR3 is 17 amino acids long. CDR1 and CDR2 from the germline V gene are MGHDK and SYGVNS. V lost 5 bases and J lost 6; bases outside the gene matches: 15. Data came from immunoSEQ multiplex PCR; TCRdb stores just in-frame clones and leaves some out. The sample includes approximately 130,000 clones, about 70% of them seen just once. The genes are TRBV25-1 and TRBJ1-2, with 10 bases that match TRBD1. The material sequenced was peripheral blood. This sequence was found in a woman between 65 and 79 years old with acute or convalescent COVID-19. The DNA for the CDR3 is TGTGCCAGCAGTCCGACAGGGGGCGCCTCGGATTCCGATGGCTACACCTTC. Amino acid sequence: CASSPTGGASDSDGYTF.